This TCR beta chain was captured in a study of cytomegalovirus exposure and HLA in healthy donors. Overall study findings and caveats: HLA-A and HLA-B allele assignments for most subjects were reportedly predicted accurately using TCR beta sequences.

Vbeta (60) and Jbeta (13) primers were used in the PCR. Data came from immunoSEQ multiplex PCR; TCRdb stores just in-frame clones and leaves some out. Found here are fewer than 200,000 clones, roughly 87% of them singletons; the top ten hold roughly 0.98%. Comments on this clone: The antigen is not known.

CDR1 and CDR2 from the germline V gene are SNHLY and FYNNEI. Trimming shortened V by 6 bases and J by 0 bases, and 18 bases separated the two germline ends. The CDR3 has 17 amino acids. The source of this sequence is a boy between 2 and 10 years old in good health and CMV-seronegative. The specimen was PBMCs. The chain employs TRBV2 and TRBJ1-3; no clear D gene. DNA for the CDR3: TGTGCCAGCAGCGTCCGAAGCTCAGGCAGCTCTGGAAACACCATATATTTT. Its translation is CASSVRSSGSSGNTIYF.